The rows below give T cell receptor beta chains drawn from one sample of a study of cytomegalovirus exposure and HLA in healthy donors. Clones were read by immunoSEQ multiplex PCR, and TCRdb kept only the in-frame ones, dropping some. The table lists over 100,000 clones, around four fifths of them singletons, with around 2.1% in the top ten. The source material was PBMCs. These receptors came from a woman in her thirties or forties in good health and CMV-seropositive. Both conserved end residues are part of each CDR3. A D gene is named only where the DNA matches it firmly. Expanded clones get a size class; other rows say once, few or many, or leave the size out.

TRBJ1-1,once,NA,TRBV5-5,CASSLVGGGAKGEAFF,TGTGCCAGCAGCTTGGTCGGCGGGGGCGCGAAAGGGGAAGCTTTCTTT
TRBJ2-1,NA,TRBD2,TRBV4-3,CASSPGGLGRNEQFF,TGCGCCAGCAGCCCTGGGGGACTAGGTAGGAATGAGCAGTTCTTC
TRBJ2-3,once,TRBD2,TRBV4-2,CASSQQGPSGGAADTQYF,TGTGCCAGCAGCCAACAGGGGCCTAGCGGGGGGGCAGCAGATACGCAGTATTTT
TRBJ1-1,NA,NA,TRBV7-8,CASSFNGQNLYTEAFF,TGTGCCAGCAGCTTTAATGGACAGAACTTGTACACTGAAGCTTTCTTT
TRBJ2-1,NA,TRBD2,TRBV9,CASSVRGSGRGNEQFF,TGTGCCAGCAGCGTAAGGGGATCGGGGAGGGGCAATGAGCAGTTCTTC
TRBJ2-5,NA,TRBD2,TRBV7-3,CASGLAGGIQETQYF,TGTGCCAGCGGACTAGCGGGGGGGATCCAAGAGACCCAGTACTTC
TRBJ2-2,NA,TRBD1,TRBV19,CASSRDSYRDTGELFF,TGTGCCAGTAGTCGGGACAGCTATCGGGACACCGGGGAGCTGTTTTTT
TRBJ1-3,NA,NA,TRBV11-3,CASSFICDRNSGNTIYF,TGTGCCAGCAGCTTTATCTGCGACAGAAACTCTGGAAACACCATATATTTT
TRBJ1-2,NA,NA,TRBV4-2,CASSQDVGQPYGYTF,TGTGCCAGCAGCCAAGACGTCGGACAGCCCTATGGCTACACCTTC
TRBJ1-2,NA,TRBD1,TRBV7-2,CASSPRPGGHYGYTF,TGTGCCAGCAGCCCCAGGCCAGGGGGGCACTATGGCTACACCTTC
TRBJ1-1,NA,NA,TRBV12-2,CASRLGAEDRAPNAEAFF,TGTGCAAGTCGCTTAGGGGCCGAGGACAGGGCCCCGAACGCTGAAGCTTTCTTT
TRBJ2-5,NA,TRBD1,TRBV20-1,CSAYRQGQYF,TGCAGTGCTTACCGACAGGGCCAGTACTTC
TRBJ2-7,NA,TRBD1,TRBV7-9,CASSPDRQGAREQYF,TGTGCCAGCAGCCCAGACCGCCAGGGGGCTCGGGAGCAGTACTTC
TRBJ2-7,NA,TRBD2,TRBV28,CASSRAGGSYEQYF,TGTGCCAGCAGTCGAGCGGGAGGGTCCTACGAGCAGTACTTC
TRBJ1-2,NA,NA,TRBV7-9,CSSSLDPYYTSYGYTF,TGTTCCAGCAGCTTAGATCCATACTACACTTCCTATGGCTACACCTTC
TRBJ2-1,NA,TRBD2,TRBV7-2,CASSLESGGTLRNEQFF,TGTGCCAGCAGCTTAGAGTCGGGGGGGACATTGCGGAATGAGCAGTTCTTC
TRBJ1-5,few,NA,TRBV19,CATRVGAVNQPQHF,TGTGCCACCAGAGTGGGGGCAGTCAATCAGCCCCAGCATTTT
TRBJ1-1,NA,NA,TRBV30,CAWSGGVWVF,TGTGCCTGGAGTGGCGGGGTCTGGGTCTTT
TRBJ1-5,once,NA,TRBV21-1,CARDRVTEPHQPQHF,TGTGCCAGGGACAGGGTCACGGAGCCACATCAGCCCCAGCATTTT
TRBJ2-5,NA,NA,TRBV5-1,CASSAGQRETQYF,TGCGCCAGCAGCGCGGGACAGAGGGAGACCCAGTACTTC
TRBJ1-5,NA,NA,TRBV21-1,CARQVFSNQPQHF,TGTGCCAGGCAGGTTTTTAGCAATCAGCCCCAGCATTTT
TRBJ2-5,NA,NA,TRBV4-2,CASSQQQVTETQYF,TGTGCCAGCAGCCAACAACAAGTCACCGAGACCCAGTACTTC
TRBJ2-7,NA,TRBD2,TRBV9,CASSVQTSGGEQYF,TGTGCCAGCAGCGTACAGACTAGCGGGGGTGAGCAGTACTTC
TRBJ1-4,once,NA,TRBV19,CASQNGVRTNEKLFF,TGTGCCAGTCAAAACGGGGTCCGGACTAATGAAAAACTGTTTTTT
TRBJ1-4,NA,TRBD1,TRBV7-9,CSSSLGGTANEKLFF,TGTTCCAGCAGCTTAGGGGGGACAGCAAATGAAAAACTGTTTTTT
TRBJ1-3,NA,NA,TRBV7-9,CASSSSDTIYF,TGTGCCAGCAGCTCCAGCGACACCATATATTTT
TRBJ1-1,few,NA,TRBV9,CASSRDTEAFF,TGTGCCAGCAGCCGGGACACTGAAGCTTTCTTT
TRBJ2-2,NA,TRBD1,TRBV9,CASSVAGTGDTGELFF,TGTGCCAGCAGCGTAGCTGGGACAGGGGACACCGGGGAGCTGTTTTTT
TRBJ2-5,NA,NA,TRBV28,CASRPLWEQYF,TGTGCCAGCAGGCCCTTGTGGGAGCAGTACTTC
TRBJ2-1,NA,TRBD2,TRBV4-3,CASSRVAGEYNEQFF,TGCGCCAGCAGCCGAGTAGCGGGGGAATACAATGAGCAGTTCTTC
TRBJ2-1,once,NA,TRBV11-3,CASSLDIGGAPGEQFF,TGTGCCAGCAGCTTAGATATCGGCGGGGCGCCCGGGGAGCAGTTCTTC
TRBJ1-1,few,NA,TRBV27,CASSLSLPGATEAFF,TGTGCCAGCAGTTTAAGTCTCCCAGGGGCAACTGAAGCTTTCTTT
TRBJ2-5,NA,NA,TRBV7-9,CASSFGQIGETQYF,TGTGCCAGCAGCTTCGGACAGATTGGGGAGACCCAGTACTTC
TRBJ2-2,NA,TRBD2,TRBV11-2,CASSHSGTRSTGELFF,TGTGCCAGCAGCCACTCGGGGACTAGGAGCACCGGGGAGCTGTTTTTT
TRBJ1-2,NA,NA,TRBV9,CASGGLPYGYTF,TGTGCCAGCGGGGGGTTACCCTATGGCTACACCTTC
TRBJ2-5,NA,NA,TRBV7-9,CASSLAQKGGETQYF,TGTGCCAGCAGCTTAGCGCAGAAGGGAGGAGAGACCCAGTACTTC
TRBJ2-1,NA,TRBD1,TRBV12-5,CASGSSGTVSNEQFF,TGTGCTAGTGGTTCGTCCGGGACAGTTTCCAATGAGCAGTTCTTC
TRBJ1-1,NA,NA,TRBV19,CASSIGLQGWNTEAFF,TGTGCCAGTAGTATAGGTCTCCAGGGTTGGAACACTGAAGCTTTCTTT
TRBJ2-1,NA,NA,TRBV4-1,CASSQGLRGPSYNEQFF,TGCGCCAGCAGCCAAGGGTTGCGGGGGCCCTCCTACAATGAGCAGTTCTTC
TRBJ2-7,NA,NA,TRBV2,CASRTDSFAEQYF,TGTGCCAGCAGGACGGACAGCTTCGCCGAGCAGTACTTC
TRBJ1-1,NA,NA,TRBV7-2,CASRKRGGTNTEAFF,TGTGCCAGCAGGAAAAGGGGGGGGACTAACACTGAAGCTTTCTTT
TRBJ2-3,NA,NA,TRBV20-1,CSASDTDTQYF,TGCAGTGCTTCAGACACAGATACGCAGTATTTT
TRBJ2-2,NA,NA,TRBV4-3,CASSPFGNRNTGELFF,TGCGCCAGCAGCCCTTTTGGCAACCGGAACACCGGGGAGCTGTTTTTT
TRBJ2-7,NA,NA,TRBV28,CASSLPLFREQYF,TGTGCCAGCAGTTTACCCCTTTTCCGCGAGCAGTACTTC
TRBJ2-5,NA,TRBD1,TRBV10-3,CAISEAQGAAETQYF,TGTGCCATCAGTGAAGCCCAGGGGGCGGCGGAGACCCAGTACTTC
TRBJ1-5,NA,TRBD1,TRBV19,CASSAFPGQGVYSNQPQHF,TGTGCCAGTAGTGCATTCCCGGGACAGGGGGTTTATAGCAATCAGCCCCAGCATTTT
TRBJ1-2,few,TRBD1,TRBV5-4,CASSLSRTGGAGSYGYTF,TGTGCCAGCAGCTTGTCGAGGACAGGGGGCGCGGGCTCCTATGGCTACACCTTC
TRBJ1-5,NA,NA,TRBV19,CASTLYPFSRDRSNQPQHF,TGTGCCAGTACCCTTTACCCTTTTTCAAGAGATCGGAGCAATCAGCCCCAGCATTTT
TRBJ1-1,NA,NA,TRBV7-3,CASSLGTSNTEAFF,TGTGCCAGCAGCCTCGGGACTTCGAACACTGAAGCTTTCTTT
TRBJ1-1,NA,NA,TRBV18,CASSPLLDTEAFF,TGTGCCAGCTCACCATTACTGGACACTGAAGCTTTCTTT
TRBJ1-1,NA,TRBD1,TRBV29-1,CSVRGQVNTEAFF,TGCAGCGTGAGGGGACAGGTTAACACTGAAGCTTTCTTT
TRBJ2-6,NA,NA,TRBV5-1,CASSLDSRTGANVLTF,TGCGCCAGCAGCTTAGACTCTCGAACTGGGGCCAACGTCCTGACTTTC
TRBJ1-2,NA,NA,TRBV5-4,CASNFQGIDGYTF,TGTGCCAGCAATTTCCAGGGGATAGATGGCTACACCTTC
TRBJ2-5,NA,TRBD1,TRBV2,CASSGTGAKTQYF,TGTGCCAGCAGTGGGACAGGGGCAAAGACCCAGTACTTC
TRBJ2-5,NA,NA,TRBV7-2,CASSFRGGQETQYF,TGTGCCAGCAGCTTCAGGGGCGGCCAAGAGACCCAGTACTTC
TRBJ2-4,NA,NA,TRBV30,CAWNMAAAKNIQYF,TGTGCCTGGAATATGGCGGCAGCCAAAAACATTCAGTACTTC
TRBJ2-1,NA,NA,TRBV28,CASSPESGTPFYNEQFF,TGTGCCAGCAGTCCAGAGTCCGGGACACCTTTCTACAATGAGCAGTTCTTC
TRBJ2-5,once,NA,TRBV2,CASTRTEQETQYF,TGTGCCAGCACGAGGACAGAACAAGAGACCCAGTACTTC